What follows is one TCR beta chain and its context. Per the study methods: Amplification with reference gene primers provided the estimates of nucleated cell counts. Sequencing was performed with immunoSEQ multiplex PCR; in TCRdb, only in-frame clones are kept and a portion is missing. V and J calls and clone size come straight from that table; D and trimming were deduced from the DNA. The profile shows about 160,000 clones, approximately 81% of them singletons. This sample was included in a study of blood T cell repertoires in COVID-19. On the study more broadly: Whether acute or convalescent, the COVID-19 samples came from the United States, Italy and Spain. Sources were T cells, B-cell-depleted T cells, or PBMCs; the material itself was cDNA or gDNA.

The CDR3 spans 15 residues. Germline V CDR1 and CDR2: SQVTM, ANQGSEA. Trimming stripped 0 bases from V and 3 bases from J, with 13 bases between. The sample consisted of peripheral blood. The rearrangement links TRBV29-1 to TRBJ2-3; D perhaps matches TRBD1 (6 bases). The origin of this receptor is a human donor with acute or convalescent COVID-19. The donor label of this sample is uncertain. In DNA form, the CDR3 reads TGCAGCGTTGAAGATCTACAGGGCCTAACAGATACGCAGTATTTT. This codes for CSVEDLQGLTDTQYF.